This TCR beta chain was observed in a study of Graves' ophthalmopathy and Graves' hyperthyroidism. Amplified TCR beta CDR3 regions were obtained using RNA transcripts as template. RT-PCR with HTBI primers came first, then second-round multiplex PCR. One entry per CDR3 protein, called by TCRdb with MiXCR from the multiplex PCR reads. The sample consists of 350,000 to 400,000 distinct CDR3 sequences, 15% to 20% of them appearing once. The source material was peripheral blood. This TCR was recovered from a young woman with Graves' ophthalmopathy.

The CDR3 bases are TGTGCCAGCAGTCACAGTTTTGCAGAGACCCAGTACTTC. It specifies CASSHSFAETQYF. The chain uses TRBV28 and TRBJ2-5, with unresolved D. This CDR3 spans 13 amino acids. Germline CDR1 and CDR2: MDHEN and SYDVKM. V was clipped by 5 bases and J by 4 bases, with 11 bases between them.